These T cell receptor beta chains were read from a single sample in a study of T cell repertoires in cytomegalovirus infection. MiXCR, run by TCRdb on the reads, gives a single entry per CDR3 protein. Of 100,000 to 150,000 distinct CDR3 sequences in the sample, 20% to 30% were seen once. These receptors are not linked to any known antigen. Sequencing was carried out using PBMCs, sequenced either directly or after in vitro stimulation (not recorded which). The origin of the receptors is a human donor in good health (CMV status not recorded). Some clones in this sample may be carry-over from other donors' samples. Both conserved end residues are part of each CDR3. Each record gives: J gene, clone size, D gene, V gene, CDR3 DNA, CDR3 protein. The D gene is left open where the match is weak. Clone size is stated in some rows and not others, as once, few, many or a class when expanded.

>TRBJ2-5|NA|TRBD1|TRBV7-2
TGTGCCAGCAGCTACAACCCGACAGGGGGGGGGGAGACCCAGTACTTC
CASSYNPTGGGETQYF
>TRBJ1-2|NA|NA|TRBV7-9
TGTGCCAGCACCCCCGGGGAGGGTGGCTATGGCTACACCTTC
CASTPGEGGYGYTF
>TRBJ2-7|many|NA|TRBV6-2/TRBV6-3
TGTGCCAGCAGCCGATTGGGCGGGACCTACGAGCAGTACTTC
CASSRLGGTYEQYF
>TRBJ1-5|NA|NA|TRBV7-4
TGTGCCAGCGGACCCAATCAGCCCCAGCATTTT
CASGPNQPQHF
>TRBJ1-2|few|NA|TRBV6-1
TGTGCCAGCAGTCGAGGGGAGGTGAACTATGGCTACACCTTC
CASSRGEVNYGYTF
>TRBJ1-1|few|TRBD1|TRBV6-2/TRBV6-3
TGTGCCAGCAGCCCCTGGGAGGGGACAGGGGGGTCGACTGAAGCTTTCTTT
CASSPWEGTGGSTEAFF
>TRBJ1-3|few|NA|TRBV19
TGTGCCAGTAGACGGACTCTTGGAAACACCATATATTTT
CASRRTLGNTIYF
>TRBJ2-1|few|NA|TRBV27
TGTGCCAGCAGTTCACACGACGGACTACCCTTTGATGAGCAGTTCTTC
CASSSHDGLPFDEQFF
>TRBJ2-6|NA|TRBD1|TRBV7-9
TGTGCCAGCAGCCCGAGAGCCCGGGACAGTACTGGGGCCAACGTCCTGACTTTC
CASSPRARDSTGANVLTF
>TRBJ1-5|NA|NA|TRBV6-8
TGTGCCAGCACCCGACAGGTAAATCAGCCCCAGCATTTT
CASTRQVNQPQHF
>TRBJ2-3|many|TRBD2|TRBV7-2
TGTGCCAGCAGCTTAGCATCAAGCGGGATCACAGATACGCAGTATTTT
CASSLASSGITDTQYF
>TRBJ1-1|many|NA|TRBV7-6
TGTGCCAGCAGCTTGGACGTCGCCAGGGCGGAGATGAACACTGAAGCTTTCTTT
CASSLDVARAEMNTEAFF
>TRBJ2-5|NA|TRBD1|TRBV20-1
TGCAGTGCTAGAGATGGGGGACAGCCCCAAGAGACCCAGTACTTC
CSARDGGQPQETQYF
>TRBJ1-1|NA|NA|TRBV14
TGTGCCAGCAGCCCAGCCATGGGGGAAGCTTTCTTT
CASSPAMGEAFF
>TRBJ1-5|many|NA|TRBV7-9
TGTGCCAGCAGCCAACTGGGACGAGATCAGCCCCAGCATTTT
CASSQLGRDQPQHF
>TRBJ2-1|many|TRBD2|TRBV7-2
TGTGCCAGCAGCCGATCGCGACTAGCGGGAGGGACGGAGTTCTTC
CASSRSRLAGGTEFF
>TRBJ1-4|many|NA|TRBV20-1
TGCAGTGCCACCATTGACAGTGCAACTAATGAAAAACTGTTTTTT
CSATIDSATNEKLFF
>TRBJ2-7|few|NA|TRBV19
TGTGCCAGTAGTCCAAGTGGTCGGGTAGGCGCTCCTTCCTACGAGCAGTACTTC
CASSPSGRVGAPSYEQYF
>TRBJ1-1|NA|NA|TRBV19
TGTGCCAGTAGTATTATTGAGGAGAACACTGAAGCTTTCTTT
CASSIIEENTEAFF
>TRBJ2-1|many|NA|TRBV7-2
TGTGCCAGCAGCTTGGACTCCCCAGGGCTCGATGAGCAGTTCTTC
CASSLDSPGLDEQFF
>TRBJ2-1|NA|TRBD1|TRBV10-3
TGTGCCATCAGTGAGGCGGCGACAGGGGAGCAGTTCTTC
CAISEAATGEQFF
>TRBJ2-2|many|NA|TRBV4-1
TGCGCCAGCAGCCAAGGTACCGGGGAGCTGTTTTTT
CASSQGTGELFF
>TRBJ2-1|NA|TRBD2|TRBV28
TGTGCCAGCAGTCACCCTAGCGGGAGTTACAATGAGCAGTTCTTC
CASSHPSGSYNEQFF
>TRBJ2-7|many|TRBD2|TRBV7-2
TGTGCCAGCAGCACCTCCGGGACTAGTTTCGTCTACGAGCAGTACTTC
CASSTSGTSFVYEQYF
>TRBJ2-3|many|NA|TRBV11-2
TGTGCCAGCAGCTTAGATGGGCAGAGCACTAATACGCAGTATTTT
CASSLDGQSTNTQYF
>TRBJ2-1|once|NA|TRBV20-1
TGCAGTGCTAGAGATTCCCGGCATGCCCAATACAATGAGCAGTTCTTC
CSARDSRHAQYNEQFF
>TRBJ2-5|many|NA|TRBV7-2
TGTGCCAGCAGCTGGGGCCGCGGATGGGAGACCCAGTACTTC
CASSWGRGWETQYF
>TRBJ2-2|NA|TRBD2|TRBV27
TGTGCCAGCAGTCCAACTCTGACTAGCGGGAGTCGGGAGCTGTTTTTT
CASSPTLTSGSRELFF
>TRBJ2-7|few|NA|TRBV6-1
TGTGCCAGCAGTGAAGCGCAGCGATTCGAGCAGTACTTC
CASSEAQRFEQYF
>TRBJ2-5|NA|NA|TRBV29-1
TGCAGCGTAGGACAGCTACCCGGTGAGACCCAGTACTTC
CSVGQLPGETQYF
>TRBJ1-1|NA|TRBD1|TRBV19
TGTGCCAGTAGTAGGGACAGGGGTTCCGAAGCTTTCTTT
CASSRDRGSEAFF